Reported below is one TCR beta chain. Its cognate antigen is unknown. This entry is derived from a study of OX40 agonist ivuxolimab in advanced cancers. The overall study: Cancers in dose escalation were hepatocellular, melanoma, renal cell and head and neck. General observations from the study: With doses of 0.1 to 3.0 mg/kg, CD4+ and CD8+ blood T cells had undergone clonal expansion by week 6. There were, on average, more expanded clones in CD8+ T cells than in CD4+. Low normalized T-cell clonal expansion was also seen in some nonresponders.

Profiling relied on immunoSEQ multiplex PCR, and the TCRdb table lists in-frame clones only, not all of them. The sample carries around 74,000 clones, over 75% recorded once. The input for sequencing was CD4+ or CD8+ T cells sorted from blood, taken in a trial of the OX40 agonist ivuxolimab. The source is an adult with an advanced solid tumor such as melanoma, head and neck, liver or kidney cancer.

The DNA for the CDR3 is TGTGCCAGCACCCAAGGGGGGTTCACAGATACGCAGTATTTT. It yields the protein CASTQGGFTDTQYF. The V gene is TRBV6-5, the J gene TRBJ2-3; D could derive from TRBD1 or TRBD2 (6 bases each). V dropped 7 bases and J dropped 2 bases, with 13 bases sitting between them. The germline gives CDR1 MNHEY, CDR2 SVGAGI. The CDR3 spans 14 residues.